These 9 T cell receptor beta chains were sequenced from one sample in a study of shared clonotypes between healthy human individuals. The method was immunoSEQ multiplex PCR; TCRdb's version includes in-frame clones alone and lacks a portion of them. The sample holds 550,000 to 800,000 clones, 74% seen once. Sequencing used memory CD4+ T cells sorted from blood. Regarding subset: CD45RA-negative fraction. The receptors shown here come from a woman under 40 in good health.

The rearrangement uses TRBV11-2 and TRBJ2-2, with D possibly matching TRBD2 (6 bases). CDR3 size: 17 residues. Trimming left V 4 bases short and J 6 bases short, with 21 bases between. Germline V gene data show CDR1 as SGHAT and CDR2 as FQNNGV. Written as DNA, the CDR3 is TGTGCCAGCAGCTACCCCACTGGGGGGAGAGGTTCCGGGGAGCTGTTTTTT. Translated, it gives CASSYPTGGRGSGELFF. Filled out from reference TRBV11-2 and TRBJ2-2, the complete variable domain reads EAGVAQSPRYKIIEKRQSVAFWCNPISGHATLYWYQQILGQGPKLLIQFQNNGVVDDSQLPKDRFSAERLKGVDSTLKIQPAKLEDSAVYLCASSYPTGGRGSGELFFGEGSRLTVL.

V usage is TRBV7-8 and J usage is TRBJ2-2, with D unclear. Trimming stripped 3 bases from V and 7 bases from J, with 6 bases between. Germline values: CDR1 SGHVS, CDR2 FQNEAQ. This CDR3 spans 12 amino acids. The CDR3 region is CASSFAFGELFF. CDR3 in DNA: TGTGCCAGCAGCTTTGCCTTCGGGGAGCTGTTTTTT.

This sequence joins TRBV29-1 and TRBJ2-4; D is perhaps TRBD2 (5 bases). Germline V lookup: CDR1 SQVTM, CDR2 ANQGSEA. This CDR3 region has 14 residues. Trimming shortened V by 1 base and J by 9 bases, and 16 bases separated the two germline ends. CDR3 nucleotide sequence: TGCAGCGTTGAAGTGAGCGGCGGTGGTCTCATTCAGTACTTC. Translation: CSVEVSGGGLIQYF.

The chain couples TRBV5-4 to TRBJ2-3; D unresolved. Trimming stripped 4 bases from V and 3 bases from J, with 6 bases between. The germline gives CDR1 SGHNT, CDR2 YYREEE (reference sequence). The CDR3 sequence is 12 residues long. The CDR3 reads CASSESTDTQYF. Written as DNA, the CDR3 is TGTGCCAGCAGCGAATCGACAGATACGCAGTATTTT.

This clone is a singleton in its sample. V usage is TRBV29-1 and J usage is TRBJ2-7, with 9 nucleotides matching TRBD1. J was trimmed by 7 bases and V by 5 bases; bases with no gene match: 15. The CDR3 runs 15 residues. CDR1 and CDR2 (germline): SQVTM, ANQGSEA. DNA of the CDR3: TGCAGCGTTTTAAAACGGGACAGGGCGCGGGGAGAGCAGTACTTC. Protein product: CSVLKRDRARGEQYF.

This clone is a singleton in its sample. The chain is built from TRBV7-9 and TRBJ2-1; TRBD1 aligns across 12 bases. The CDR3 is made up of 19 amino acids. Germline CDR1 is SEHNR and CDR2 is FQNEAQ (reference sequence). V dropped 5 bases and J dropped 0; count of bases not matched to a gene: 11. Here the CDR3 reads CASSVKGQGALSSYNEQFF. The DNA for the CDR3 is TGTGCCAGCAGCGTAAAGGGACAGGGGGCCCTCAGCTCCTACAATGAGCAGTTCTTC.

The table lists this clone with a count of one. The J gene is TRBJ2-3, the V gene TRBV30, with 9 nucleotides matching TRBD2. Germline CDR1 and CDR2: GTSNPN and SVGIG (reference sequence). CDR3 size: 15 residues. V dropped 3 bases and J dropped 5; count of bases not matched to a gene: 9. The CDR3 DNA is TGTGCCTGGAGAGTGGCGGGAGGGCCAGGAGATACGCAGTATTTT. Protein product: CAWRVAGGPGDTQYF.

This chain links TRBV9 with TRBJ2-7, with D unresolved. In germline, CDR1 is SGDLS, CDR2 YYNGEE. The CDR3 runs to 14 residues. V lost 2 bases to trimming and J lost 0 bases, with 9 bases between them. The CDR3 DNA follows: TGTGCCAGCAGCGTCTCGTGGGACTCCTACGAGCAGTACTTC. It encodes CASSVSWDSYEQYF.

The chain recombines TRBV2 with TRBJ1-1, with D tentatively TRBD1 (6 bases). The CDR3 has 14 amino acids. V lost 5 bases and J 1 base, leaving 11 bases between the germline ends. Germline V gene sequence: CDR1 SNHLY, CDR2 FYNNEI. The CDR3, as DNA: TGTGCCAGCAGTCCACAGGGACCGAACACTGAAGCTTTCTTT. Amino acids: CASSPQGPNTEAFF. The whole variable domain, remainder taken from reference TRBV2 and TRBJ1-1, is EPEVTQTPSHQVTQMGQEVILRCVPISNHLYFYWYRQILGQKVEFLVSFYNNEISEKSEIFDDQFSVERPDGSNFTLKIRSTKLEDSAMYFCASSPQGPNTEAFFGQGTRLTVV.